Listed here are 24 T cell receptor beta chains from one sample, sequenced in a study of blood T cell repertoires in COVID-19. Clones were sequenced by immunoSEQ multiplex PCR, and TCRdb holds only the in-frame ones, with some missing. The repertoire holds some 69,000 clones, 89% seen once, with 4.5% to 5% in the top ten. Material: peripheral blood. The receptors stem from a woman aged 50 to 60 with active COVID-19.

This chain links TRBV11-2 with TRBJ2-1, with 8 bases fitting TRBD2. With V trimmed by 7 bases and J by 4 bases, 15 bases remained unmatched. Germline V gives CDR1 SGHAT, CDR2 FQNNGV. This CDR3 is 17 amino acids long. Here the CDR3 DNA reads TGTGCCAGCAAAAATAAAAACGGGAGGGCCCTTTACAATGAGCAGTTCTTC. As protein: CASKNKNGRALYNEQFF. Based on the CDR3 plus reference TRBV11-2 and TRBJ2-1, the full variable domain is EAGVAQSPRYKIIEKRQSVAFWCNPISGHATLYWYQQILGQGPKLLIQFQNNGVVDDSQLPKDRFSAERLKGVDSTLKIQPAKLEDSAVYLCASKNKNGRALYNEQFFGPGTRLTVL.

This chain connects TRBV30 to TRBJ2-2; 13 bases map to TRBD2. The CDR3 has 16 residues. V was pared by 4 bases and J by 4 bases, with 6 bases of the junction left unmatched. CDR1 is GTSNPN and CDR2 is SVGIG in the germline V gene (reference sequence). CDR3 in DNA: TGTGCCTGGAACGGACTAGCGGGAGTCTCCACCGGGGAGCTGTTTTTT. This sequence encodes CAWNGLAGVSTGELFF.

The rearrangement links TRBV5-1 to TRBJ2-1; 7 bases are shared with TRBD1. The trim removed 4 bases at V and 0 bases at J, leaving 4 bases unmatched. Germline V gene data show CDR1 as SGHRS and CDR2 as YFSETQ. There are 15 residues in the CDR3. CDR3 nucleotide sequence: TGCGCCAGCAGCCCGGGACAGAGCTCCTACAATGAGCAGTTCTTC. Amino acids: CASSPGQSSYNEQFF.

The rearrangement joins TRBV27 to TRBJ1-1, with D unresolved. This CDR3 spans 11 amino acids. Germline CDR1 and CDR2: MNHEY and SMNVEV (reference sequence). The ends were cut back, 6 bases at V and 8 bases at J, with 10 bases in the middle. CDR3 in amino acids: CASRLGREAFF. The CDR3 coding sequence is TGTGCCAGCAGACTAGGACGGGAAGCTTTCTTT.

This clone was observed a few times. The chain recombines TRBV20-1 with TRBJ2-5; 13 nucleotides align to TRBD2. The germline V gene has CDR1 DFQATT and CDR2 SNEGSKA (reference sequence). This CDR3 has 16 amino acids. V lost 3 bases and J lost 0; bases outside the gene matches: 4. Here the CDR3 DNA reads TGCAGTGCTAGTCGGACTAGCGGGAGTTACCAAGAGACCCAGTACTTC. Amino acid sequence: CSASRTSGSYQETQYF.

A single count supports this clone. This CDR3 reads CASSSEGRQPQHF. CDR3 DNA: TGCGCCAGCAGCTCGGAGGGGCGCCAGCCCCAGCATTTT. The gene calls are TRBV5-1 and TRBJ1-5; tentatively, D is TRBD1 (5 bases). Trimming took 3 bases from V and 7 from J, leaving 11 bases between them. CDR1 is SGHRS, CDR2 YFSETQ, per germline. The CDR3 length is 13 residues. The entire variable domain, with the rest obtained from reference TRBV5-1 and TRBJ1-5, is as follows: KAGVTQTPRYLIKTRGQQVTLSCSPISGHRSVSWYQQTPGQGLQFLFEYFSETQRNKGNFPGRFSGRQFSNSRSEMNVSTLELGDSALYLCASSSEGRQPQHFGDGTRLSIL.

The chain joins TRBV28 to TRBJ1-1; 9 bases map to TRBD1. From germline, CDR1 is MDHEN and CDR2 SYDVKM. This CDR3 has 14 residues. Trimming cost V 8 bases and J 3 bases; bases outside gene matches: 7. The DNA for the CDR3 is TGTGCCAGCCAAGACAGGGGGTTGCACACTGAAGCTTTCTTT. Its translation is CASQDRGLHTEAFF.

The chain recombines TRBV7-8 with TRBJ2-1, with TRBD2 matching over 7 bases. V lost 5 bases to trimming and J lost 4 bases; unmatched junction nucleotides: 8. Germline V CDR1 and CDR2: SGHVS, FQNEAQ. The CDR3 extends over 15 amino acids. The CDR3 loop is CASSPSGGLYNEQFF. Written as DNA, the CDR3 is TGTGCCAGCAGCCCCTCGGGGGGACTTTACAATGAGCAGTTCTTC.

The CDR3 DNA sequence: TGTGCCAGCCGTCCCTCCACGGACACTGAAGCTTTCTTT. The encoded protein is CASRPSTDTEAFF. This chain uses TRBV18 with TRBJ1-1; no clear D gene. Germline V lookup: CDR1 KGHSH, CDR2 LQKENI. Trimming removed 8 bases from V and 3 bases from J, with 13 bases in between. The CDR3 spans 13 residues. Looking up the rest from reference TRBV18 and TRBJ1-1 gives the full variable domain: NAGVMQNPRHLVRRRGQEARLRCSPMKGHSHVYWYRQLPEEGLKFMVYLQKENIIDESGMPKERFSAEFPKEGPSILRIQQVVRGDSAAYFCASRPSTDTEAFFGQGTRLTVV.

The chain recombines TRBV7-3 with TRBJ2-3, with D possibly matching TRBD1 (6 bases). The CDR3 totals 15 residues. Trimming took off 3 bases at V and 0 bases at J, with 10 bases between the two ends. The V gene's germline CDR1 is SGHTA and CDR2 FQGTGA. DNA of the CDR3: TGTGCCAGCAGCTTGGACCAGGGGAGCACAGATACGCAGTATTTT. Translated, it gives CASSLDQGSTDTQYF. The full variable domain, rest sourced from reference TRBV7-3 and TRBJ2-3, is GAGVSQTPSNKVTEKGKYVELRCDPISGHTALYWYRQSLGQGPEFLIYFQGTGAADDSGLPNDRFFAVRPEGSVSTLKIQRTERGDSAVYLCASSLDQGSTDTQYFGPGTRLTVL.

The chain recombines TRBV12-5 with TRBJ1-4, with TRBD1 identical over 8 bases. J gave up 7 bases and V 6 bases, and 7 bases lay outside the gene matches. This CDR3 spans 14 amino acids. Germline V lookup: CDR1 LGHNT, CDR2 FRNRAP. CDR3 bases: TGTGCTAGTGGCCCAGGGGGCTGGGGTGAAAAACTGTTTTTT. It encodes CASGPGGWGEKLFF.

J is TRBJ1-5 and V is TRBV12-3 or TRBV12-4; D is uncertain. V lost 4 bases to trimming and J lost 6 bases, with 10 bases between them. The CDR3 extends over 13 amino acids. Here the CDR3 reads CASSYRETQPQHF. For the CDR3, the DNA is TGTGCCAGCAGTTACCGGGAAACTCAGCCCCAGCATTTT.

The gene calls are TRBV27 and TRBJ1-2; TRBD1 agrees at 7 bases. The CDR3 consists of 18 residues. The ends lost 5 bases at V and 0 bases at J; junction bases unmatched: 15. Per the germline V gene, CDR1 is MNHEY and CDR2 is SMNVEV (reference sequence). The CDR3 DNA follows: TGTGCCAGCAGTCCACGTCTGGCAGGGGGGATAGCTAACTATGGCTACACCTTC. Residues: CASSPRLAGGIANYGYTF.

The chain employs TRBV18 and TRBJ2-7; 7 nucleotides match TRBD1. The CDR3 runs to 15 residues. Unmatched junction bases numbered 12, after V lost 3 bases and J lost 7 bases. Germline V lookup: CDR1 KGHSH, CDR2 LQKENI. The CDR3: CASSPSQNRGLEQYF. The CDR3 DNA sequence: TGTGCCAGCTCACCGTCTCAAAACAGGGGATTGGAGCAGTACTTC.

The CDR3 here is CASHTGQGDSKNIQYF. CDR3 DNA sequence: TGTGCCAGCCATACGGGACAGGGTGATTCCAAAAACATTCAGTACTTC. This rearrangement joins TRBV25-1 to TRBJ2-4; 9 bases map to TRBD1. The CDR3 covers 16 residues. CDR1 and CDR2 from the germline V gene are MGHDK and SYGVNS. With V trimmed by 8 bases and J by 2 bases, 10 bases remained unmatched.

The rearrangement uses TRBV19 and TRBJ1-1; 8 bases line up with TRBD1. V lost 10 bases and J lost 5; bases outside the gene matches: 15. Germline V lookup: CDR1 LNHDA, CDR2 SQIVND (reference sequence). CDR3 length: 15 amino acids. The CDR3 spells CATTDRGGSGTEAFF. The CDR3 DNA follows: TGTGCCACGACTGACAGGGGTGGTTCTGGTACTGAAGCTTTCTTT.

This clone has just a few counts. The V and J genes are TRBV7-3 and TRBJ2-3; TRBD2 matches 11 bases. The CDR3 extends over 16 amino acids. Trimming cost V 2 bases and J 4 bases; bases outside gene matches: 5. The V gene's germline CDR1 is SGHTA and CDR2 FQGTGA. DNA for the CDR3: TGTGCCAGCAGCTTAGCTAGCGGGAGGAGCGCAGATACGCAGTATTTT. This codes for CASSLASGRSADTQYF. Using reference TRBV7-3 and TRBJ2-3 for the parts outside the CDR3, the full variable domain is GAGVSQTPSNKVTEKGKYVELRCDPISGHTALYWYRQSLGQGPEFLIYFQGTGAADDSGLPNDRFFAVRPEGSVSTLKIQRTERGDSAVYLCASSLASGRSADTQYFGPGTRLTVL.

V usage is TRBV4-1 and J usage is TRBJ2-5, with 9 bases that match TRBD1. Losses at the gene ends were 0 bases for V and 1 base for J; bases not matched to a gene: 3. The CDR3 consists of 16 residues. Looked up from germline, CDR1 is MGHRA and CDR2 is YSYEKL. The CDR3 DNA reads TGCGCCAGCAGCCAAGATATGGGACAGGGCCAAGAGACCCAGTACTTC. Its protein is CASSQDMGQGQETQYF.

The sample holds one count of this clone. The chain employs TRBV4-1 and TRBJ2-4, with D perhaps matching TRBD2 (5 bases). The CDR3 length is 17 residues. Trimming pared 2 bases from V and 0 bases from J, leaving 14 bases between. Per the germline V gene, CDR1 is MGHRA and CDR2 is YSYEKL. CDR3 loop: CASSQPPWRLAKNIQYF. In DNA, the CDR3 is TGCGCCAGCAGCCAACCCCCGTGGAGGCTAGCCAAAAACATTCAGTACTTC.

This chain uses TRBV11-2 with TRBJ2-1; D is unresolved. Per the germline V gene, CDR1 is SGHAT and CDR2 is FQNNGV. Trimming removed 4 bases at V and 9 bases at J, with 22 bases between. The CDR3 loop spans 16 amino acids. CDR3 loop: CASSSPTGGASGEQFF. The CDR3 DNA reads TGTGCCAGCAGCTCACCCACCGGCGGTGCCTCGGGTGAGCAGTTCTTC.

The CDR3 protein is CASRPGQGVYGYTF. Here the CDR3 DNA reads TGTGCCAGCAGACCGGGACAGGGAGTCTATGGCTACACCTTC. The chain couples TRBV2 to TRBJ1-2; 9 bases fit TRBD1. There are 14 residues in the CDR3. Germline V gives CDR1 SNHLY, CDR2 FYNNEI. After removal of 6 bases from V and 4 bases from J, the junction contained 6 bases not matched to a gene.

This chain connects TRBV27 to TRBJ2-7; perhaps TRBD1 as D (5 bases). CDR3 length equals 15 residues. Trimming took off 6 bases at V and 3 bases at J, with 18 bases between the two ends. CDR1 is MNHEY and CDR2 is SMNVEV in the germline V gene (reference sequence). Here the CDR3 reads CASSHTLGRVYEQYF. The CDR3 nucleotides read TGTGCCAGCAGCCATACACTGGGCAGGGTCTACGAGCAGTACTTC.

The chain carries TRBV3-1 (or the pseudogene TRBV3-2) and TRBJ2-2; D is ambiguous. The CDR3 is 13 residues long. Germline V lookup: CDR1 LGHDT, CDR2 YNNKEL (reference sequence). With 4 bases removed from V and 5 bases from J, the gap between germline ends came to 8 bases. The CDR3 reads CASSPPRTGELFF. The CDR3 DNA reads as TGTGCCAGCAGCCCTCCCCGGACCGGGGAGCTGTTTTTT.

The chain has TRBV4-1 and TRBJ2-7, with 11 nucleotides matching TRBD2. After removal of 5 bases from V and 0 bases from J, the junction contained 12 bases not matched to a gene. The CDR3 extends over 18 amino acids. Germline V CDR1 and CDR2: MGHRA, YSYEKL. The CDR3 nucleotides are TGCGCCAGCAGCGGGGGACTAGCGGAAGAGGAAAGCTCCTACGAGCAGTACTTC. This translates into CASSGGLAEEESSYEQYF.